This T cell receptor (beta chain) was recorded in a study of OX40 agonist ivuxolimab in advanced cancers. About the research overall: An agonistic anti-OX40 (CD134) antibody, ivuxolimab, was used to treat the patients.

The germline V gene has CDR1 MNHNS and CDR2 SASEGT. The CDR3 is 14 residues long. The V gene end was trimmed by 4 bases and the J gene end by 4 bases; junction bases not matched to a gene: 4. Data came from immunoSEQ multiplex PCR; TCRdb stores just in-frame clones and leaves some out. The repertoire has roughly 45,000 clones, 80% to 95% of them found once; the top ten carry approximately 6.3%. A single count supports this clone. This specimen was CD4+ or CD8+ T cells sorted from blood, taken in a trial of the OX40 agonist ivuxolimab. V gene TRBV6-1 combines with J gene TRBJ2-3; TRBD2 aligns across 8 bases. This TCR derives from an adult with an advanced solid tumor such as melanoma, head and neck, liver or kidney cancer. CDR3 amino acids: CASSAGLEADTQYF. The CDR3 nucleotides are TGTGCCAGCAGTGCGGGACTAGAGGCAGATACGCAGTATTTT.